The entry below describes one T cell receptor beta chain. Its matching antigen is unknown. These data originate in a study of cytomegalovirus exposure and HLA in healthy donors. The study's findings and limits: Apparent HLA restriction characterized most CMV-associated TCR beta chains in a later analysis. A missense variant in DCLRE1C was later tied to TCR beta V- and J-gene trimming. It was reported that the classifier diagnosed cytomegalovirus status with high specificity and sensitivity in both the original and validation cohorts.

PCR amplification relied on 60 Vbeta primers (plus 13 Jbeta primers). The repertoire was sequenced with immunoSEQ multiplex PCR; TCRdb's copy has only in-frame clones and lacks some. The sample totals 130,000 to 150,000 clones. Trimming at V came to 7 bases and at J to 2 bases, leaving 8 bases not matched to a gene. The CDR3 length is 14 residues. Germline V CDR1 and CDR2: LNHDA, SQIVND (reference sequence). Material: PBMCs. The chain uses TRBV19 and TRBJ2-7; 7 bases line up with TRBD1. The source of this sequence is a man between 35 and 55 years old in good health and CMV-seronegative. CDR3 residues: CASMRQGRPYEQYF. The CDR3 DNA follows: TGTGCCAGTATGCGACAGGGCCGGCCCTACGAGCAGTACTTC. Combining the CDR3 with reference TRBV19 and TRBJ2-7 gives the whole variable domain DGGITQSPKYLFRKEGQNVTLSCEQNLNHDAMYWYRQDPGQGLRLIYYSQIVNDFQKGDIAEGYSVSREKKESFPLTVTSAQKNPTAFYLCASMRQGRPYEQYFGPGTRLTVT.